The 32 T cell receptor beta chains reported below all come from one sample, sequenced in a study of T cells after posttransplantation cyclophosphamide. Clones were read by immunoSEQ multiplex PCR, and TCRdb kept only the in-frame ones, dropping some. This sample comprises tens of thousands of clones, none seen once only. Sequenced: PBMCs. The receptors shown here come from a woman aged 45-60 years in good health and a related stem cell transplant donor.

This clone was counted many times. V usage is TRBV7-9 and J usage is TRBJ1-2; D may be TRBD1 (6 bases). Trimming removed 1 base at V and 6 bases at J, with 15 bases between. This CDR3 region has 15 residues. Germline V CDR1 and CDR2: SEHNR, FQNEAQ (reference sequence). The DNA of the CDR3 is TGTGCCAGCAGCTTAGGCACAGGGCACCTGGATGGCTACACCTTC. Translated, it gives CASSLGTGHLDGYTF.

This clone was recorded at least ten times. The chain couples TRBV10-3 to TRBJ2-3, with 9 bases lining up with TRBD2. J lost 1 base, V lost 7 bases, and 3 bases had no gene match. Germline V gives CDR1 ENHRY, CDR2 SYGVKD. This CDR3 contains 14 residues. The chain's CDR3 is CAIKEREGTDTQYF. The CDR3, as DNA: TGTGCCATCAAAGAGCGGGAGGGCACAGATACGCAGTATTTT.

The chain recombines TRBV5-1 with TRBJ2-3; D perhaps matches TRBD1 (7 bases). The V and J ends lost 7 bases and 2 bases respectively, with 14 bases between them. This CDR3 region has 14 residues. Germline assignment: CDR1 SGHRS and CDR2 YFSETQ. CDR3 nucleotide sequence: TGCGCCAGCTCCCCAGGGGGGCCCACAGATACGCAGTATTTT. This gives the protein CASSPGGPTDTQYF.

This clone was observed at least ten times. The chain employs TRBV18 and TRBJ1-5; TRBD1 is a possible D gene (6 bases). Germline V gives CDR1 KGHSH, CDR2 LQKENI. Trimming shortened V by 6 bases and J by 4 bases, and 16 bases separated the two germline ends. The CDR3 covers 15 residues. The CDR3 loop is CASSRGHWGNQPQHF. CDR3 bases: TGTGCCAGCTCCAGGGGACACTGGGGGAATCAGCCCCAGCATTTT.

This clone has ten or more counts. This chain links TRBV11-2 with TRBJ2-3, with 11 bases identical to TRBD2. Losses at the gene ends were 5 bases for V and 8 bases for J; bases not matched to a gene: 9. Per germline, CDR1 SGHAT and CDR2 FQNNGV. The CDR3 sequence is 15 residues long. The CDR3 loop reads CASSERLAGSVTQYF. The DNA for the CDR3 is TGTGCCAGCAGCGAGCGACTAGCGGGATCGGTTACGCAGTATTTT.

This clone was seen ten or more times. DNA of the CDR3: TGTGCCAGCAGTTTGGGACTAGCGGGACAAACAGATACGCAGTATTTT. Translating it yields CASSLGLAGQTDTQYF. The V call is TRBV12-3 or TRBV12-4, the J call TRBJ2-3; 13 bases are shared with TRBD2. J was trimmed by 3 bases and V by 3 bases; bases with no gene match: 3. CDR3 size: 16 residues.

The gene calls are TRBV6-1 and TRBJ2-3, with D unclear. This CDR3 is built from 19 residues. Per the germline V gene, CDR1 is MNHNS and CDR2 is SASEGT. V dropped 6 bases and J dropped 4 bases, with 29 bases sitting between them. Here the CDR3 DNA reads TGTGCCAGCAGCGAATCCCGAATCTCCTCGGGTCCTCCATCAGATACGCAGTATTTT. Translated, it gives CASSESRISSGPPSDTQYF.

This clone was detected many times. This chain connects TRBV27 to TRBJ2-1, with TRBD1 as a possible D gene (5 bases). The CDR3 spans 10 residues. CDR1 is MNHEY and CDR2 is SMNVEV in the germline V gene (reference sequence). V was cut by 7 bases and J by 10 bases, with 8 bases left in between. In nucleotides, the CDR3 is TGTGCCAGCAACAGGATGGAGCAGTTCTTC. Its translation is CASNRMEQFF.

This clone was seen repeatedly, ten times or more. The gene calls are TRBV5-1 and TRBJ2-7, with 7 bases identical to TRBD2. Germline CDR1 is SGHRS and CDR2 is YFSETQ. Unmatched junction bases numbered 6, after V lost 4 bases and J lost 5 bases. The CDR3 totals 13 residues. DNA of the CDR3: TGCGCCAGCAGCCCCTTCGGGGGGAACGAGCAGTACTTC. Its translation is CASSPFGGNEQYF.

This chain connects TRBV29-1 to TRBJ1-5, with TRBD1 as a possible D gene (6 bases). The CDR3 is made up of 12 amino acids. Trimming cost V 4 bases and J 3 bases, with 7 bases left between them. Germline assignment: CDR1 SQVTM and CDR2 ANQGSEA. The CDR3 loop is CSVGQDNQPQHF. DNA of the CDR3: TGCAGCGTTGGACAGGACAATCAGCCCCAGCATTTT.

Many counts were recorded for this clone. The rearrangement uses TRBV6-5 and TRBJ2-7; the D gene is possibly TRBD2 (5 bases). V lost 6 bases to trimming and J lost 5 bases, with 17 bases between them. The CDR3 spans 14 residues. From germline, CDR1 is MNHEY and CDR2 SVGAGI. CDR3 DNA: TGTGCCAGCAGATATCCCGGGGAAGAGAACGAGCAGTACTTC. Amino acids: CASRYPGEENEQYF.

This clone was counted ten times or more. The J gene is TRBJ2-7, the V gene TRBV29-1; D is perhaps TRBD2 (5 bases). Germline CDR1 reads SQVTM; CDR2 reads ANQGSEA. V shed 4 bases and J shed 0 bases, with 7 bases lying between them. The CDR3 runs to 12 residues. The CDR3 sequence is CSVGAGSYEQYF. The CDR3 DNA is TGCAGCGTTGGTGCGGGCTCCTACGAGCAGTACTTC.

This clone was counted between two and nine times. V is TRBV27 and J is TRBJ1-1; weak D call: TRBD1 (5 bases). The germline V and J ends were trimmed by 0 bases and 2 bases, with 10 bases remaining between them. Germline V gene sequence: CDR1 MNHEY, CDR2 SMNVEV (reference sequence). The CDR3 has 15 amino acids. CDR3 sequence: CASSLSQDTNTEAFF. Written as DNA, the CDR3 is TGTGCCAGCAGTTTATCACAGGACACCAACACTGAAGCTTTCTTT.

This clone occurred many times. This chain links TRBV7-9 with TRBJ1-1, with 7 bases that match TRBD1. The CDR3 totals 15 residues. Germline CDR1 reads SEHNR; CDR2 reads FQNEAQ (reference sequence). V dropped 5 bases and J dropped 3; count of bases not matched to a gene: 9. The CDR3 DNA reads as TGTGCCAGCAGCCCCTACAGGGGTGATGACACTGAAGCTTTCTTT. It yields the protein CASSPYRGDDTEAFF.

This clone showed up many times. The genes are TRBV4-2 and TRBJ1-4, with 7 bases lining up with TRBD1. V trimming: 6 bases; J trimming: 4 bases; junction bases outside the gene matches: 14. Germline V gives CDR1 LGHNA, CDR2 YNFKEQ. This CDR3 contains 17 residues. DNA for the CDR3: TGTGCCAGCAGGCATCTCACCGGGACAGCTTATAATGAAAAACTGTTTTTT. Translating it yields CASRHLTGTAYNEKLFF.

This clone was picked up many times. The chain couples TRBV6-2 or TRBV6-3 to TRBJ1-5; possibly TRBD1 for D (5 bases). The V gene's germline CDR1 is MNHEY and CDR2 SVGEGT. Trimming took 8 bases from V and 4 from J, leaving 15 bases between them. This CDR3 comprises 14 residues. In DNA, the CDR3 is TGTGCCAGCGGGAGGGGTAGGGAGAATCAGCCCCAGCATTTT. It is translated as CASGRGRENQPQHF.

This clone was recorded many times. The genes are TRBV9 and TRBJ2-3; 9 bases map to TRBD2. The germline gives CDR1 SGDLS, CDR2 YYNGEE. The V and J ends lost 0 bases and 8 bases, in that order; junction bases with no gene match: 7. The CDR3 has 15 amino acids. The CDR3 reads CASSVGLAETGTQYF. The CDR3 DNA reads TGTGCCAGCAGCGTAGGACTAGCGGAGACCGGTACGCAGTATTTT.

In this sample, this clone turned up many times. The chain employs TRBV19 and TRBJ1-4, with 7 bases lining up with TRBD1. The trim removed 2 bases at V and 8 bases at J, leaving 5 bases unmatched. The CDR3 extends over 14 amino acids. The germline gives CDR1 LNHDA, CDR2 SQIVND (reference sequence). The CDR3 DNA is TGTGCCAGTAGTATACCCGGGACAGCCGAAAAACTGTTTTTT. Translation gives CASSIPGTAEKLFF. Using reference TRBV19 and TRBJ1-4 for the parts outside the CDR3, the full variable domain is DGGITQSPKYLFRKEGQNVTLSCEQNLNHDAMYWYRQDPGQGLRLIYYSQIVNDFQKGDIAEGYSVSREKKESFPLTVTSAQKNPTAFYLCASSIPGTAEKLFFGSGTQLSVL.

Only a few counts were recorded for this clone. The chain is built from TRBV29-1 and TRBJ1-1, with D unclear. CDR1 is SQVTM and CDR2 is ANQGSEA in the germline V gene. V was cut by 1 base and J by 5 bases, with 11 bases left in between. This CDR3 region has 13 residues. CDR3 region: CSVEVSIGTEAFF. The DNA of the CDR3 is TGCAGCGTTGAAGTATCAATAGGGACTGAAGCTTTCTTT.

V gene TRBV30 combines with J gene TRBJ2-7; 13 positions match TRBD2. The CDR3 has 17 residues. From germline, CDR1 is GTSNPN and CDR2 SVGIG (reference sequence). V lost 1 base and J lost 3; bases outside the gene matches: 9. The CDR3: CAWSALLGTSGDYEQYF. In DNA form, the CDR3 reads TGTGCCTGGAGTGCCCTCCTCGGGACTAGCGGGGACTACGAGCAGTACTTC. Complete variable domain (other parts from reference TRBV30 and TRBJ2-7): SQTIHQWPATLVQPVGSPLSLECTVEGTSNPNLYWYRQAAGRGLQLLFYSVGIGQISSEVPQNLSASRPQDRQFILSSKKLLLSDSGFYLCAWSALLGTSGDYEQYFGPGTRLTVT.

The table lists this clone with many counts. The V and J genes are TRBV5-1 and TRBJ2-7, with TRBD1 matching 10 bases. Germline CDR1 is SGHRS and CDR2 is YFSETQ. The CDR3 sequence is 15 residues long. J was trimmed by 0 bases and V by 4 bases; bases with no gene match: 4. DNA of the CDR3: TGCGCCAGCAGCGGGGGACAGGGGATCTCCTACGAGCAGTACTTC. Translation: CASSGGQGISYEQYF.

In this sample, this clone turned up many times. The chain combines TRBV9 with TRBJ1-1; the match to TRBD1 covers 7 bases. From germline, CDR1 is SGDLS and CDR2 YYNGEE. Trimming took 3 bases from V and 0 from J; bases not matched to a gene: 8. The CDR3 spans 16 residues. The CDR3 DNA follows: TGTGCCAGCAGCGCCAGGGACAGTGGGTTGAACACTGAAGCTTTCTTT. Protein: CASSARDSGLNTEAFF. Based on the CDR3 plus reference TRBV9 and TRBJ1-1, the full variable domain is DSGVTQTPKHLITATGQRVTLRCSPRSGDLSVYWYQQSLDQGLQFLIQYYNGEERAKGNILERFSAQQFPDLHSELNLSSLELGDSALYFCASSARDSGLNTEAFFGQGTRLTVV.

This sequence joins TRBV9 and TRBJ1-5; D gene unclear. The CDR3 is 13 amino acids. Trimming took 3 bases from V and 6 from J, leaving 10 bases between them. Looked up from germline, CDR1 is SGDLS and CDR2 is YYNGEE. CDR3 sequence reads: CASSALAGQPQHF. CDR3 DNA sequence: TGTGCCAGCAGCGCCCTGGCGGGTCAGCCCCAGCATTTT.

This clone was seen ten or more times. The gene calls are TRBV6-5 and TRBJ2-3, with D perhaps matching TRBD1 (5 bases). Germline V lookup: CDR1 MNHEY, CDR2 SVGAGI. The CDR3 has 12 residues. The germline V and J ends were trimmed by 5 bases and 6 bases, with 9 bases remaining between them. In nucleotides, the CDR3 is TGTGCCAGCAGTGGACATGCGGATACGCAGTATTTT. This translates into CASSGHADTQYF.

This clone was detected many times. The rearrangement links TRBV10-3 to TRBJ1-1; D is unresolved. The germline V and J ends were trimmed by 6 bases and 1 base, with 9 bases remaining between them. Germline lookup yields CDR1 ENHRY and CDR2 SYGVKD. CDR3 length equals 13 residues. The chain's CDR3 is CAISLRQNTEAFF. Here the CDR3 DNA reads TGTGCCATCAGCCTTAGACAGAACACTGAAGCTTTCTTT.

CDR3 nucleotides: TGTGCCAGAAGCCTCCCGCTTAGTAACTATGGCTACACCTTC. This encodes CARSLPLSNYGYTF. The rearrangement uses TRBV5-3 and TRBJ1-2; D unclear. TRBV5-3 is flagged as an ORF with uncertain function. CDR3 length: 14 residues. V gave up 4 bases and J gave up 1 base, with 11 bases separating them.

This clone appeared many times. This chain joins TRBV2 and TRBJ1-5; perhaps TRBD1 as D (5 bases). In germline, CDR1 is SNHLY, CDR2 FYNNEI. This CDR3 is built from 15 residues. V was cut by 7 bases and J by 6 bases, with 19 bases left in between. The DNA for the CDR3 is TGTGCCAGCACTCCTCGTTCAGGGCGCGGTCAGCCCCAGCATTTT. Translation gives CASTPRSGRGQPQHF.

Ten or more counts support this clone. This chain joins TRBV19 and TRBJ2-3, with 7 bases lining up with TRBD1. The V segment lost 5 bases and the J segment 1 base; nucleotides outside the gene matches: 6. The CDR3 extends over 15 amino acids. Germline V gene data show CDR1 as LNHDA and CDR2 as SQIVND (reference sequence). The CDR3 DNA is TGTGCCAGTAGTTCCATCGGACAGGGCACAGATACGCAGTATTTT. It encodes CASSSIGQGTDTQYF.

This clone occurred many times. This chain joins TRBV10-1 and TRBJ1-3, with a tentative D call TRBD1 (6 bases). The CDR3 is 15 residues long. V lost 6 bases, J lost 0 bases, and 12 bases lay in between. Germline loops: CDR1 WNHNN, CDR2 SYGVQD (reference sequence). CDR3 DNA sequence: TGCGCCAGCAGAGAAACAGGGAGCTCTGGAAACACCATATATTTT. It codes for CASRETGSSGNTIYF.

This clone came up many times. The chain uses TRBV4-3 and TRBJ2-2; D gene uncertain. CDR3 length: 15 amino acids. V dropped 1 base and J dropped 6 bases, with 12 bases sitting between them. In germline, CDR1 is LGHNA, CDR2 YSLEER. The CDR3 sequence: CASSQGWAIAGELFF. CDR3 in DNA: TGCGCCAGCAGCCAAGGTTGGGCTATTGCCGGGGAGCTGTTTTTT.

Ten or more counts support this clone. The chain couples TRBV12-3 or TRBV12-4 to TRBJ1-1, with a tentative D call TRBD1 (5 bases). V gave up 6 bases and J gave up 5 bases, with 19 bases separating them. There are 15 residues in the CDR3. The CDR3 nucleotides are TGTGCCAGCAGCTTCTTAGGGGTTCCGACGACTGAAGCTTTCTTT. It yields the protein CASSFLGVPTTEAFF.

This clone appeared many times. This chain links TRBV11-2 with TRBJ2-1, with 11 nucleotides matching TRBD2. Germline V gene data show CDR1 as SGHAT and CDR2 as FQNNGV. Germline trimming cut 11 bases from V and 9 bases from J; bases unmatched to any gene: 9. CDR3 length: 13 amino acids. CDR3 nucleotides: TGTGCCGCCCGACTAGCGGGACTGAGTGAGCAGTTCTTC. Amino acids: CAARLAGLSEQFF.